This note documents a single TCR beta chain sequence. Its antigen remains unknown. This sample is drawn from a study of vaccination and CD4 T cells after COVID-19. Overall study: The convalescents, six males and four females, included two who were Hispanic.

The Oncomine TCR Beta short-read assay was applied to DNA of cultured CD4+ T cells. TCRdb called the PCR reads again in MiXCR, with one record for every CDR3 protein. This sample has fewer than 15,000 distinct CDR3 sequences, with roughly 30% found just once. Regarding treatment: approximately 11-day PBMC culture with coronavirus spike peptide pools or control peptides (ViraFEST assay). Material for sequencing was CD4+ T cells from blood, cultured in vitro. The TCR comes from a human donor who had recovered from COVID-19.

CDR3 region: CSARDPKTGTSWYEQYF. The CDR3 DNA is TGCAGTGCTAGAGATCCGAAGACCGGGACTAGCTGGTACGAGCAGTACTTC. The V gene is TRBV20-1, the J gene TRBJ2-7; 9 nucleotides align to TRBD2. J lost 4 bases, V lost 0 bases, and 13 bases had no gene match. Per germline, CDR1 DFQATT and CDR2 SNEGSKA (reference sequence). The CDR3 covers 17 residues.